A selection of T cell receptor beta chains follows, all from one sample in a study of CD8+ T cells in alopecia areata. Measured with immunoSEQ multiplex PCR; TCRdb has only the in-frame clones, and not every one. The sample lists about 190,000 clones, around 60% seen once, with less than 0.8% in the top ten. Here the sequenced sample was CD4+ T cells sorted from blood, taken at week 4, from a patient treated with tofacitinib. The origin of the receptors is a human donor with alopecia areata. Both conserved end residues are part of each CDR3. A D gene is named only where the DNA matches it firmly.

v_call d_call cdr3_aa
TRBV6-1 NA CASSELGAGQYF
TRBV30 NA CAWSDRAGYGYTF
TRBV27 NA CASSLSAGERPTTEAFF
TRBV15 NA CATSREGFREETQYF
TRBV29-1 NA CSVDENSDTQYF
TRBV30 TRBD2 CAWGTSGNTGELFF
TRBV18 NA CASSPGLGQNEKLFF
TRBV25-1 TRBD2 CASSGGRSADTQYF
TRBV29-1 NA CSVFSGRSNYGYTF
TRBV5-1 TRBD1 CASSLVGTGGGNEQFF
TRBV29-1 NA CSARTGSHEQYF
TRBV14 NA CASSQGLPSGQYF
TRBV6-6 TRBD1 CASSYGQGASTDTQYF
TRBV5-1 NA CASSRNTQQGGETQYF
TRBV5-4 NA CASSLVGKNIQYF
TRBV5-6 NA CASSLWAYAYEQYF
TRBV29-1 TRBD2 CSVEAASGINEQFF
TRBV5-1 TRBD1 CASSLQGANYGYTF
TRBV5-4 TRBD2 CASSLALADYNEQFF
TRBV7-2 NA CASSSDHGPTDTQYF
TRBV30 NA CAWSVKGGGYGYTF
TRBV7-2 NA CASSLRPLQPQHF